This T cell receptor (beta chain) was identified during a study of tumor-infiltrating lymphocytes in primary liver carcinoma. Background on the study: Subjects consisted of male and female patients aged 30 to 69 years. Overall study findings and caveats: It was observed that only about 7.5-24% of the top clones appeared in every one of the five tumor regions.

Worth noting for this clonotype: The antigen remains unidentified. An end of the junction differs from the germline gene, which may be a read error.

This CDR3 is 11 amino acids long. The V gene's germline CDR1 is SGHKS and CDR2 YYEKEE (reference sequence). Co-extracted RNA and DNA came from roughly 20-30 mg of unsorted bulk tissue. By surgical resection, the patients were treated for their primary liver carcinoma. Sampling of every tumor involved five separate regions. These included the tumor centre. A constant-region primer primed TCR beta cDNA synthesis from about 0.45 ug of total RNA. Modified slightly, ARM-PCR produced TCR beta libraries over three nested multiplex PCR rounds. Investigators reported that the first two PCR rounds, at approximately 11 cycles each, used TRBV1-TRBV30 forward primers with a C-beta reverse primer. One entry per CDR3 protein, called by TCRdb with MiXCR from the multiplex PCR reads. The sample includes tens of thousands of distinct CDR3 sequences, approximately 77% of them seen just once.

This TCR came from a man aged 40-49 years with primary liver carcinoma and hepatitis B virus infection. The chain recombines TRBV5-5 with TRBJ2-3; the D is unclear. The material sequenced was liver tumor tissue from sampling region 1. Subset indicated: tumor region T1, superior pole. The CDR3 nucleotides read TGTGCCAACAGCTACACAGATACGCAGTATTTC. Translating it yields CANSYTDTQYF.